The source of this TCR beta chain is a study of radiation and T cells in renal cell carcinoma. As for the study in general: Nephrectomy followed 15 Gy stereotactic body radiation by 4 weeks.

CDR1 and CDR2 from the germline V gene are GTSNPN and SVGIG (reference sequence). The V end was cut by 7 bases, the J end by 3 bases, with 12 bases between. This CDR3 has 12 residues. Noted time point: blood 2 weeks post-SBRT. Described treatment: 15 Gy SBRT to primary tumor, nephrectomy 4 weeks later. This renal cell carcinoma was of the clear cell type. The assay was immunoSEQ multiplex PCR, and TCRdb's table has in-frame clones only and misses some. Among 150,000 to 190,000 clones listed, roughly 87% were seen once. This clone has more than one count but fewer than ten. This specimen consisted of blood, obtained from a patient whose treatment included radiotherapy and nephrectomy. The receptor's source is a woman aged 50 to 60 with renal cell carcinoma. V and J are TRBV30 and TRBJ1-1; D uncertain. The CDR3 sequence: CASIMADTEAFF. In DNA form, the CDR3 reads TGTGCCTCGATTATGGCAGACACTGAAGCTTTCTTT.